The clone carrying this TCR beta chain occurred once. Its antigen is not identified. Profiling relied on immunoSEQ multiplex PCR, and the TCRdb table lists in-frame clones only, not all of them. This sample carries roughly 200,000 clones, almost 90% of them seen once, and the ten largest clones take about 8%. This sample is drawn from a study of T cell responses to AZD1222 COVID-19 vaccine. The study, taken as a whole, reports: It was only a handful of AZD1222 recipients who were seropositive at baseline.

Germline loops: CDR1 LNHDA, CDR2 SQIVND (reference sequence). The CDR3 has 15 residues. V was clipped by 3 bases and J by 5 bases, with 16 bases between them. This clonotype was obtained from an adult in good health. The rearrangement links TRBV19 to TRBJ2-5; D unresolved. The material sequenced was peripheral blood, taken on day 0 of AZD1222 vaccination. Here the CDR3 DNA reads TGTGCCAGTAGTATTCCAGGAGTTCTGGGGGAGACCCAGTACTTC. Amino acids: CASSIPGVLGETQYF. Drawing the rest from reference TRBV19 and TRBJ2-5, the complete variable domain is DGGITQSPKYLFRKEGQNVTLSCEQNLNHDAMYWYRQDPGQGLRLIYYSQIVNDFQKGDIAEGYSVSREKKESFPLTVTSAQKNPTAFYLCASSIPGVLGETQYFGPGTRLLVL.